These 9 T cell receptor beta chains originate from one sample sequenced in a study of blood T cells in healthy people across ages. The use of a sample-barcoded 5' primer and a J-beta primer mix characterized a second PCR of about 6 to 11 cycles. MiXCR was run by TCRdb on the 5' RACE reads, yielding one entry per CDR3 protein. The sample carries over a million distinct CDR3 sequences, about 40% recorded once. The source material was blood. Every receptor here comes from a woman in her late teens or twenties in good health.

The J gene is TRBJ1-1, the V gene TRBV27, with D unclear. V was cut by 3 bases and J by 5 bases, with 10 bases left in between. The CDR3 sequence is 13 residues long. Germline CDR1 and CDR2: MNHEY and SMNVEV (reference sequence). CDR3 region: CASSFLGRTEAFF. The CDR3 DNA follows: TGTGCCAGCAGTTTCCTGGGCAGGACTGAAGCTTTCTTT.

J is TRBJ2-7 and V is TRBV20-1, with D perhaps TRBD2 (6 bases). The V gene lost 6 bases and the J gene lost 3 bases, with 12 bases spanning the gap. CDR1 and CDR2 (germline): DFQATT, SNEGSKA (reference sequence). The CDR3 is 12 amino acids. DNA for the CDR3: TGCAGTGCCCCCGGGGGACTCTACGAGCAGTACTTC. Translated, it gives CSAPGGLYEQYF.

This chain joins TRBV20-1 and TRBJ2-1; 7 nucleotides align to TRBD2. The better agreement between TRBJ2-7 and the DNA end casts doubt on the J call. CDR1 is DFQATT and CDR2 is SNEGSKA in the germline V gene (reference sequence). The CDR3 is 14 residues long. In nucleotides, the CDR3 is TGCAGTGCCCTGAGTGGGCTAGCGGACAATGAGCAGTACTTC. Translating it yields CSALSGLADNEQYF.

This clonotype was detected only a few times. CDR3 nucleotides: TGTGCCAGCAGTGCAGGTCAGCCCCAGCATTTT. It yields the protein CASSAGQPQHF. The chain is built from TRBV2 and TRBJ1-5; no clear D gene. The CDR3 is 11 amino acids. Germline loops: CDR1 SNHLY, CDR2 FYNNEI. The ends were cut back, 4 bases at V and 6 bases at J, with 4 bases in the middle.

This clonotype appeared a few times. The chain carries TRBV12-3 or TRBV12-4 and TRBJ2-3, with 8 bases lining up with TRBD1. The CDR3 length is 16 residues. The junction had 14 bases not matched to a gene; V was cut back by 6 bases and J by 6 bases. CDR3 amino acids: CASRSGQGTSVDTQYF. CDR3 sequence (DNA): TGTGCCAGCAGATCCGGACAGGGCACTTCTGTGGATACGCAGTATTTT.

This clonotype has just a few counts. The chain couples TRBV28 to TRBJ1-2; D is unclear. The CDR3 totals 12 residues. Trimming pared 5 bases from V and 4 bases from J, leaving 8 bases between. Germline assignment: CDR1 MDHEN and CDR2 SYDVKM. CDR3 DNA sequence: TGTGCCAGCAGTACGGAGAGCTATGGCTACACCTTC. It encodes CASSTESYGYTF.

This sequence joins TRBV12-3 or TRBV12-4 and TRBJ2-3; TRBD1 might be the D (5 bases). The CDR3 is 17 residues long. V dropped 7 bases and J dropped 0 bases, with 20 bases sitting between them. For the CDR3, the DNA is TGTGCCAGCACCACCCTAAGGGGTAGGGGTAGCACAGATACGCAGTATTTT. Its protein is CASTTLRGRGSTDTQYF.

This clonotype was seen more than once but under ten times. The rearrangement uses TRBV28 and TRBJ2-1; the D gene is possibly TRBD2 (7 bases). The CDR3 spans 17 residues. V lost 4 bases and J 0 bases, leaving 16 bases between the germline ends. The germline CDR1 and CDR2 sequences are MDHEN and SYDVKM. For the CDR3, the DNA is TGTGCCAGCAGTTCCTATGTGGGGGGGCTCTCCTACAATGAGCAGTTCTTC. Amino acid sequence: CASSSYVGGLSYNEQFF.

The chain joins TRBV5-1 to TRBJ1-6; D call uncertain. Germline CDR1 SGHRS, CDR2 YFSETQ. Trimming left V 3 bases short and J 2 bases short, with 12 bases between. This CDR3 has 16 residues. The CDR3, as DNA: TGCGCCAGCAGCTCCTCGGACGGCCCCTATAATTCACCCCTCCACTTT. Translating it yields CASSSSDGPYNSPLHF.